Sequencing of this TCR beta chain was carried out in a study of T cells in Graves' hyperthyroidism and ophthalmopathy. Study summary: Initial diagnosis, before any treatment, was when peripheral blood was collected. Study results and caveats: The blood repertoire included most of the expanded thyroid clonotypes above 0.001.

CDR3 length: 18 residues. Germline-derived CDR1 and CDR2 are MNHEY and SVGAGI. Unmatched junction bases numbered 6, after V lost 2 bases and J lost 0 bases. Patients were excluded because of uncontrolled infection, other autoimmune disease, pregnancy or lactation. This sample holds PBMCs from under 11 ml fresh peripheral blood. This clonotype was found a few times. Its specificity is unknown. Amplified TCR beta CDR3 regions came from RNA transcripts. With the HTBI primer set, the TCR CDR3 went through a first round of RT-PCR. TCRdb fed the multiplex PCR reads into MiXCR, producing one record per CDR3 protein. The sample lists hundreds of thousands of distinct CDR3 sequences; about 20% were seen once.

Sequenced input: blood. The sequence was collected from a man under 40 with Graves' ophthalmopathy. The chain links TRBV6-5 to TRBJ2-3; TRBD2 agrees at 12 bases. In DNA form, the CDR3 reads TGTGCCAGCAGTTACGGTCTAGCGGGAGGGAGTAGCACAGATACGCAGTATTTT. Translating it yields CASSYGLAGGSSTDTQYF.